This TCR beta chain comes out of a study of identical twins. The J segment lost 4 bases and the V segment lost 4 bases, leaving 2 bases of the junction unmatched. The germline V gene encodes CDR1 SEHNR and CDR2 FQNEAQ (reference sequence). This CDR3 is 13 amino acids long. One entry per CDR3 protein, called by TCRdb with MiXCR from the 5' RACE reads. Among 250,000 or so distinct CDR3 sequences listed, 10% to 15% were seen once. Separately, the same data were catalogued under a study of yellow fever vaccine responses in identical twins.

Sequencing was done on a sample of memory (CD45RO+) T cells sorted from blood. V and J are TRBV7-9 and TRBJ2-5; 8 bases agree with TRBD1. The sequence came from a woman between 18 and 29 years old in good health. As DNA, the CDR3 is TGTGCCAGCAGCTCAGGGGGCTTAGAGACCCAGTACTTC. Protein product: CASSSGGLETQYF.